This is a list of T cell receptor beta chains from one sample in a study of blood T cells in healthy people across ages. Each CDR3 protein gets one entry after TCRdb re-called the 5' RACE reads with MiXCR. This sample has roughly 1.6 million distinct CDR3 sequences, with about 32% found just once. Material for sequencing was blood. These receptors all stem from a woman between 25 and 40 years old in good health. Each CDR3 is given with its conserved first and last residue. A D gene is named only where the DNA matches it firmly. Expanded clones get a size class; other rows say once, few or many, or leave the size out.

J gene,clone size,V gene,D gene,CDR3 DNA,CDR3 protein
TRBJ2-1,-,TRBV4-2,-,TGTGCCAGCAGCCAAGCGGGAGCTGGGTATGGGCAGTTCTTC,CASSQAGAGYGQFF
TRBJ2-3,-,TRBV20-1,TRBD1,TGCAGTACTACTGACAGGGCGCGTTGGACAGATACGCAGTATTTT,CSTTDRARWTDTQYF
TRBJ2-3,few,TRBV7-2,-,TGTGCCAGCAGCTCAATTAGGATCGGTTCCCAATACACAGATACGCAGTATTTT,CASSSIRIGSQYTDTQYF
TRBJ2-7,few,TRBV19,-,TGTGCCAGTAGTGTCTATAGCGGCAGCTCCTACGAGCAGTACTTC,CASSVYSGSSYEQYF
TRBJ2-1,many,TRBV5-1,-,TGCGCCAGCAGCGCTCGCGGGGGCGGGGATGAGCAGTTCTTC,CASSARGGGDEQFF
TRBJ2-1,few,TRBV7-6,TRBD2,TGTGCCAGCAGCTTAAGGACTAGCGGGGATCTCTCCTACAATGAGCAGTTCTTC,CASSLRTSGDLSYNEQFF
TRBJ2-2,-,TRBV9,-,TGTGCCAGCAGCGAGGGGAGACCGGAGGAGCTGTTTTTT,CASSEGRPEELFF
TRBJ1-6,-,TRBV7-2,TRBD1,TGTGCCAGCAGCATGGACAGGGACAGTTCACCCCTCCACTTT,CASSMDRDSSPLHF
TRBJ2-5,-,TRBV7-2,-,TGTGCCAGCAGCACCGGGGGACGCTCCCCAGAGACCCAGTACTTC,CASSTGGRSPETQYF
TRBJ2-3,many,TRBV7-2,-,TGTGCCAGCCGAACGGAGTCCACAGATACGCAGTATTTT,CASRTESTDTQYF
TRBJ1-6,-,TRBV25-1,TRBD1,TGTGCCAGCAGTGAGACAGGGTCCTGGAATTCACCCCTCCACTTT,CASSETGSWNSPLHF
TRBJ2-1,few,TRBV20-1,TRBD1,TGCAGTGCTAGAGATTTTGGGGGACAGGGGTACAATGAGCAGTTCTTC,CSARDFGGQGYNEQFF
TRBJ2-7,many,TRBV29-1,-,TGCAGCGTTGAAAGCCCGCCGGGGGCACCACTCTACGAGCAGTACTTC,CSVESPPGAPLYEQYF
TRBJ2-7,many,TRBV4-2,TRBD2,TGTGCCAGCAGCCAAGAGGGACTAGCGGGAGGGGAGCAGTACTTC,CASSQEGLAGGEQYF
TRBJ2-7,few,TRBV6-1,TRBD1,TGTGCCGCCAGGGGGCCTTCCGACGAGCAGTACTTC,CAARGPSDEQYF
TRBJ1-1,few,TRBV12-3/TRBV12-4,-,TGTGCCAGCAGAAGGGGGTGGACTGAAGCTTTCTTT,CASRRGWTEAFF
TRBJ2-1,-,TRBV6-5,TRBD2,TGTGCCAGCAGGGCGACTAGCGGCAAGCAGTTCTTC,CASRATSGKQFF
TRBJ1-2,-,TRBV12-3/TRBV12-4,-,TGTGCCAGCATGATGGGGAACTATGGCTACACCTTC,CASMMGNYGYTF
TRBJ1-3,-,TRBV20-1,-,TGCAGTACGGTCACCTCTGGAAACACCATATATTTT,CSTVTSGNTIYF
TRBJ1-1,-,TRBV25-1,-,TGTGCCAGCTCTAGTGAGGGCAGGTTGGCTTTCTTT,CASSSEGRLAFF
TRBJ2-3,-,TRBV28,-,TGTGCCAGCAGTTTTATCTACTCCATACTAGCCCGAAGCACAGATACGCAGTATTTT,CASSFIYSILARSTDTQYF
TRBJ2-5,-,TRBV20-1,TRBD2,TGCAGTGCTAGAGCCAAGAGACTAGCGGGAGTGCCCAATGAGCAGTACTTC,CSARAKRLAGVPNEQYF
TRBJ1-1,-,TRBV12-3/TRBV12-4,-,TGTGCCAGCAGTTTAGCTCGGACGGACACTGAAGCTTTCTTT,CASSLARTDTEAFF
TRBJ2-7,few,TRBV5-1,-,TGCGCCAGCAGCTCATCTTCGGGGTACCCCCAGTACTTC,CASSSSSGYPQYF
TRBJ2-5,many,TRBV20-1,-,TGCAGTGCTAGGAGGCCTAGACAAGAAGAGACCCAGTACTTC,CSARRPRQEETQYF
TRBJ1-2,-,TRBV2,TRBD1,TGTGCCAGCACCTTGCGGACAGGGGGAAACTATGGCTACACCTTC,CASTLRTGGNYGYTF
TRBJ2-1,few,TRBV7-7,TRBD1,TGTGCCAGCAGCCGGGACAGTGCCCCCTACAATGAGCAGTTCTTC,CASSRDSAPYNEQFF
TRBJ2-7,few,TRBV20-1,TRBD1,TGCAGTGCTACCAGCTGGACAGGGAGCTACGAGCAGTACTTC,CSATSWTGSYEQYF
TRBJ1-1,once,TRBV28,-,TGTGCCAGCAGTTGGGGGGCTCTAGGGGGAAACACTGAAGCTTTCTTT,CASSWGALGGNTEAFF
TRBJ1-2,-,TRBV6-1,-,TGTGCCAGCAGTGATAGGCCAGGGAACGGCTACACCTTC,CASSDRPGNGYTF
TRBJ2-7,few,TRBV13,-,TGTGCCAGCAGAAAAGGGGGGGGAAGCTCCTACGAGCAGTACTTC,CASRKGGGSSYEQYF
TRBJ1-2,many,TRBV6-4,-,TGTGCCAGCAGTCCGCCGCACAGGGTTTATGATGGCTACACCTTC,CASSPPHRVYDGYTF
TRBJ2-5,many,TRBV20-1,-,TGCAGTGCTGGCCTCCAAGAGACCCAGTACTTC,CSAGLQETQYF
TRBJ1-4,few,TRBV20-1,-,TGCAGTGCTATTAAACAGGGTTTTTTTGAAAAACTGTTTTTT,CSAIKQGFFEKLFF
TRBJ2-5,-,TRBV5-1,TRBD2,TGCGCCAGCAGCTTGGGTCCTAGCGGATACCAGGAGACCCAGTACTTC,CASSLGPSGYQETQYF
TRBJ2-1,-,TRBV6-1,-,TGTGCCAGCAGTCAGGCGGTCCGGGGGAGCTCCTACAATGAGCAGTTCTTC,CASSQAVRGSSYNEQFF
TRBJ2-7,-,TRBV5-1,TRBD2,TGCGCCAGCGCCCCATCGACTAGCGGGAACTACGAGCAGTACTTC,CASAPSTSGNYEQYF
TRBJ2-3,many,TRBV20-1,-,TGCAGTGCTAAGCAGCGGTTTAGCACAGATACGCAGTATTTT,CSAKQRFSTDTQYF
TRBJ2-3,few,TRBV10-2,TRBD2,TGCGCCAGCGTGGAAGCGGGACGGGCGTCTACGCAGTATTTT,CASVEAGRASTQYF
TRBJ1-2,once,TRBV9,TRBD1,TGTGCCAGCAGCGGGGGGAGCGGGACAGCTGTCTACACCTTC,CASSGGSGTAVYTF
TRBJ2-7,-,TRBV4-2,TRBD2,TGTGCCAGCAGCCCTCTAGACGGGGTAGCGGGAGGATACGGCTACGAGCAGTACTTC,CASSPLDGVAGGYGYEQYF
TRBJ2-5,-,TRBV15,-,TGTGCCACCAGCAGCTTAGGGTGGGAGACCCAGTACTTC,CATSSLGWETQYF
TRBJ1-3,-,TRBV10-3,-,TGTGCCATCAGCAGGGTCCCTGAAGACACCATATATTTT,CAISRVPEDTIYF
TRBJ2-1,few,TRBV20-1,-,TGCAGTGCTAGTGCTAGCAGATACAATGAGCAGTTCTTC,CSASASRYNEQFF
TRBJ1-5,-,TRBV10-3,-,TGTGCCATCAGTGATGGGTTTCGCAGCAATCAGCCCCAGCATTTT,CAISDGFRSNQPQHF
TRBJ1-2,few,TRBV28,-,TGTGCCAGCAGTCCCATCCAAGGCCGTGGCTACACCTTC,CASSPIQGRGYTF
TRBJ1-2,-,TRBV2,-,TGTGCCAGCAGTGAAGAGGCCTATGGCTACACCTTC,CASSEEAYGYTF
TRBJ2-7,-,TRBV2,TRBD2,TGTGCCAGCACACTAGCGATACCCTACGAGCAGTACTTC,CASTLAIPYEQYF
TRBJ1-2,-,TRBV10-3,-,TGTGCCATCCCCCTCGGAGGGGGGTCTCCTAACTATGGCTACACCTTC,CAIPLGGGSPNYGYTF
TRBJ2-1,-,TRBV6-1,-,TGTGCCAGCAGTGTAAAATCAGGCGGGGAGCAGTTCTTC,CASSVKSGGEQFF
TRBJ1-1,few,TRBV20-1,TRBD1,TGCAGTGCTTCCTTCCCGGCGGGACAGGGGGCATCCACTGAAGCTTTCTTT,CSASFPAGQGASTEAFF
TRBJ2-3,few,TRBV7-9,TRBD1,TGTGCCAGCAGCGCCGGGACAGGGCCTTTCGATACGCAGTATTTT,CASSAGTGPFDTQYF
TRBJ2-5,few,TRBV20-1,-,TGCAGTGCTACCCCCAGGGAGGAGACCCAGTACTTC,CSATPREETQYF
TRBJ2-7,many,TRBV5-1,-,TGCGCCAGCAGCCCCGATGTGAGCCTGAGGACCTACGAGCAGTACTTC,CASSPDVSLRTYEQYF
TRBJ2-6,-,TRBV5-1,TRBD1,TGCGCCAGCAGCCCGACGACCGGGACAGGGGGCGCTGGGGCCAACGTCCGGACTTTC,CASSPTTGTGGAGANVRTF
TRBJ2-1,-,TRBV10-2,-,TGCGCCAGCAGTGAATCGGGGGCCGACTACAATGAGCAGTTCTTC,CASSESGADYNEQFF
TRBJ2-3,-,TRBV25-1,-,TGTGCCAGCTGCGACAGTCTGAGCACAGATACGCAGTATTTT,CASCDSLSTDTQYF
TRBJ2-7,-,TRBV7-8,TRBD2,TGTGCCAGCAGCTTACAAGGGCTAGCGGGGGGCCTTTACCACGAGCAGTACTTC,CASSLQGLAGGLYHEQYF
TRBJ2-1,many,TRBV27,TRBD1,TGTGCCAGCAGTGGGGCAGGGGGATACAATGAGCAGTTCTTC,CASSGAGGYNEQFF